This passage covers 19 T cell receptor beta chains from one sample sequenced in a study of cytomegalovirus exposure and HLA in healthy donors (TCRdb year 2017). The library was generated by the immunoSEQ multiplex PCR assay. The multiplex PCR relied on a mix of 60 forward primers for TCR Vbeta segments and 13 reverse primers for TCR Jbeta segments. TCRdb obtained this table from immuneACCESS and retained in-frame rearrangements with V and J assigned. These tables miss some clones; where compared with another copy, unresolved V genes account for less than half of the shortfall, and the remainder is unexplained. This sample gives more than 150,000 clones in total; more than 85% of them show up just once. The ten largest account for around 0.21% of the sample. The sample taken for sequencing was PBMCs. These receptors were collected from a girl under three years old in good health and CMV-seronegative.

V and J are TRBV7-6 and TRBJ2-1; TRBD1 agrees at 10 bases. Germline CDR1 SGHVS, CDR2 FNYEAQ. The ends lost 5 bases at V and 7 bases at J; junction bases unmatched: 8. The CDR3 is 15 amino acids. For the CDR3, the DNA is TGTGCCAGCAGCCCCGGGACAGGGGTGCGGAATGAGCAGTTCTTC. Its protein product is CASSPGTGVRNEQFF.

The V call is TRBV4-1, the J call TRBJ2-3; D is unclear. This CDR3 has 13 amino acids. CDR1 and CDR2 (germline): MGHRA, YSYEKL. V lost 2 bases and J lost 4, with 7 bases in between. The chain's CDR3 is CASSQNPADTQYF. The CDR3, as DNA: TGCGCCAGCAGCCAAAACCCGGCAGATACGCAGTATTTT.

The chain recombines TRBV4-1 with TRBJ2-1, with 7 bases that match TRBD2. From germline, CDR1 is MGHRA and CDR2 YSYEKL. Trimming cost V 0 bases and J 1 base; bases outside gene matches: 15. The CDR3 is 20 amino acids. This CDR3 is CASSQDPFDRDYPSYNEQFF. The CDR3 DNA sequence: TGCGCCAGCAGCCAAGATCCCTTTGACCGGGACTATCCTTCCTACAATGAGCAGTTCTTC.

The rearrangement joins TRBV27 to TRBJ2-5, with D perhaps matching TRBD2 (7 bases). Deletions cut 8 bases from V and 2 bases from J, with 15 bases between. Germline loops: CDR1 MNHEY, CDR2 SMNVEV (reference sequence). The CDR3 is 14 amino acids. The CDR3 region has the DNA TGTGCCAGCGCTCGGGGGGCAGTACAAGAGACCCAGTACTTC. Translation: CASARGAVQETQYF.

V gene TRBV4-2 combines with J gene TRBJ2-2, with 10 bases fitting TRBD1. Germline V gene lookup returns CDR1 LGHNA and CDR2 YNFKEQ. V lost 4 bases and J lost 5; bases outside the gene matches: 7. The CDR3 is made up of 16 amino acids. CDR3: CASSPDRGRGTGELFF. DNA of the CDR3: TGTGCCAGCAGCCCCGACAGGGGGCGGGGAACCGGGGAGCTGTTTTTT.

The chain recombines TRBV19 with TRBJ1-1; 10 bases are shared with TRBD1. The V and J ends lost 4 bases and 3 bases, in that order; junction bases with no gene match: 8. In germline, CDR1 is LNHDA, CDR2 SQIVND (reference sequence). This CDR3 spans 16 amino acids. The CDR3 DNA follows: TGTGCCAGTAGTACCCGACAGGGGGCAGGGGACACTGAAGCTTTCTTT. This codes for CASSTRQGAGDTEAFF.

The V gene is TRBV6-1, the J gene TRBJ1-4, with unresolved D. This CDR3 region has 13 residues. Germline assignment: CDR1 MNHNS and CDR2 SASEGT. V lost 7 bases, J lost 8 bases, and 14 bases lay in between. The CDR3 bases are TGTGCCAGCACCCCCGGGAGGGTGGAAAAACTGTTTTTT. Translated: CASTPGRVEKLFF.

This sequence joins TRBV6-5 and TRBJ1-5; D unresolved. Trimming took off 6 bases at V and 1 base at J, with 10 bases between the two ends. CDR1 and CDR2 (germline): MNHEY, SVGAGI. There are 14 residues in the CDR3. The CDR3 loop is CASSPWRSNQPQHF. The CDR3 bases are TGTGCCAGCAGCCCTTGGAGAAGCAATCAGCCCCAGCATTTT.

This clone was seen a single time. The chain couples TRBV6-5 to TRBJ2-5; D gene ambiguous. The germline V gene has CDR1 MNHEY and CDR2 SVGAGI. V shed 2 bases and J shed 4 bases, with 11 bases lying between them. CDR3 size: 14 residues. CDR3 sequence: CASSYRLFGETQYF. Written as DNA, the CDR3 is TGTGCCAGCAGTTACCGCCTATTCGGAGAGACCCAGTACTTC.

With respect to this clone: An end of the junction does not agree with germline; a read error may underlie this. Distinct nucleotide sequences in the sample also encode this CDR3. This chain links TRBV4-3 with TRBJ1-2; TRBD1 aligns across 7 bases. Germline assignment: CDR1 LGHNA and CDR2 YSLEER. CDR3 size: 17 residues. The chain's CDR3 is CASSQALLDRSNYGYTF. CDR3 DNA: TGCGCCAGCAGCCAAGCCCTACTGGACAGGTCTAACTACGGCTACACCTTC.

The chain couples TRBV6-5 to TRBJ1-2, with no clear D. Germline lookup yields CDR1 MNHEY and CDR2 SVGAGI. The V gene lost 0 bases and the J gene lost 0 bases, with 8 bases spanning the gap. This CDR3 spans 15 amino acids. For the CDR3, the DNA is TGTGCCAGCAGTTACTCGGGAGGAGCTAACTATGGCTACACCTTC. Protein sequence: CASSYSGGANYGYTF.

V usage is TRBV19 and J usage is TRBJ1-2; 9 positions agree with TRBD1. Germline assignment: CDR1 LNHDA and CDR2 SQIVND (reference sequence). With 8 bases clipped from V and 2 bases from J, the junction kept 6 bases outside the gene matches. The CDR3 length is 14 residues. This CDR3 reads CASSPGTGNYGYTF. DNA for the CDR3: TGTGCCAGTTCGCCTGGGACAGGGAACTATGGCTACACCTTC.

The chain links TRBV29-1 to TRBJ2-7; TRBD1 aligns across 8 bases. The CDR3 consists of 14 residues. Germline-derived CDR1 and CDR2 are SQVTM and ANQGSEA. Trimming cost V 6 bases and J 3 bases; bases outside gene matches: 10. CDR3 residues: CSVHDRGGGYEQYF. DNA for the CDR3: TGCAGCGTACATGACAGGGGTGGGGGCTACGAGCAGTACTTC.

This clone was counted a single time. This rearrangement joins TRBV9 to TRBJ2-7; 7 bases match TRBD1. From germline, CDR1 is SGDLS and CDR2 YYNGEE. This CDR3 contains 15 residues. V lost 0 bases, J lost 2 bases, and 5 bases stayed unmatched. DNA for the CDR3: TGTGCCAGCAGCGTAGAAGCACAGGGGCCCTACGAGCAGTACTTC. Encoded protein: CASSVEAQGPYEQYF.

V usage is TRBV9 and J usage is TRBJ2-2, with D perhaps TRBD1 (6 bases). The length of the CDR3 is 15 residues. The ends were cut back, 3 bases at V and 4 bases at J, with 13 bases in the middle. Germline CDR1 reads SGDLS; CDR2 reads YYNGEE. The CDR3 DNA reads TGTGCCAGCAGCGCGAGGGGGAGTAGCACCGGGGAGCTGTTTTTT. This encodes CASSARGSSTGELFF. Full variable domain (missing parts from reference TRBV9 and TRBJ2-2): DSGVTQTPKHLITATGQRVTLRCSPRSGDLSVYWYQQSLDQGLQFLIQYYNGEERAKGNILERFSAQQFPDLHSELNLSSLELGDSALYFCASSARGSSTGELFFGEGSRLTVL.

The chain is built from TRBV29-1 and TRBJ2-2, with D possibly TRBD1 on 6 matching bases. The germline V gene encodes CDR1 SQVTM and CDR2 ANQGSEA. V lost 4 bases, J lost 5 bases, and 17 bases lay in between. This CDR3 contains 15 residues. Here the CDR3 reads CSVVSGGQFTGELFF. The CDR3 DNA reads as TGCAGCGTTGTTTCCGGAGGACAGTTTACCGGGGAGCTGTTTTTT.

The chain couples TRBV7-2 to TRBJ2-3, with D tentatively TRBD2 (5 bases). V dropped 6 bases and J dropped 5 bases, with 18 bases sitting between them. The CDR3 extends over 15 amino acids. Per the germline V gene, CDR1 is SGHTA and CDR2 is FQGNSA. The DNA for the CDR3 is TGTGCCAGCAGACCCATTGGTCTAGCAAAAGATACGCAGTATTTT. Encoded protein: CASRPIGLAKDTQYF.

J is TRBJ2-7 and V is TRBV7-9; D perhaps matches TRBD1 (6 bases). V lost 0 bases, J lost 3 bases, and 21 bases lay in between. The V gene's germline CDR1 is SEHNR and CDR2 FQNEAQ (reference sequence). The CDR3 extends over 18 amino acids. The CDR3 sequence is CASSLAPVGAVGSYEQYF. The CDR3 DNA reads as TGTGCCAGCAGCTTAGCGCCCGTGGGGGCTGTGGGTAGCTACGAGCAGTACTTC.

Concerning this clone: The same CDR3 is also encoded by other DNA sequences in this sample. This chain links TRBV7-3 with TRBJ1-1, with D unresolved. Germline CDR1 is SGHTA and CDR2 is FQGTGA. Trimming removed 2 bases from V and 0 bases from J, with 4 bases in between. The CDR3 is 13 residues long. In DNA, the CDR3 is TGTGCCAGCAGCTTATCTGTGAACACTGAAGCTTTCTTT. It codes for CASSLSVNTEAFF.